Only a few counts were recorded for the clone carrying this TCR beta chain. Its target is not known. The time point here: pre-sensitization, week 0. Noted treatment: therapeutic diphenylcyclopropenone sensitization with weekly scalp DPC. The authors' total RNA extraction used unfractionated whole blood. This sample is drawn from a study of human T cells and chemical hapten exposure. TCRdb analysed the RACE reads with MiXCR anew, one entry per CDR3 protein. Here the sample spans approximately 260,000 distinct CDR3 sequences, approximately 7.5% being singletons. Points from the study as a whole: All donors were alopecia patients, so their immunity may differ from that of healthy people.

With V trimmed by 6 bases and J by 3 bases, 3 bases remained unmatched. The germline V gene has CDR1 MNHNS and CDR2 SASEGT. The CDR3 contains 14 residues. The clonotype originates from a man younger than 35 with alopecia areata. Some clones in this sample may be carry-over from other donors' samples. The rearrangement uses TRBV6-1 and TRBJ2-3; TRBD2 matches at 10 bases. The source was whole blood, collected in connection with sensitization to the hapten diphenylcyclopropenone (DPC). The CDR3 protein is CASRPGLATDTQYF. The CDR3 DNA follows: TGTGCCAGCAGACCGGGACTAGCGACAGATACGCAGTATTTT.